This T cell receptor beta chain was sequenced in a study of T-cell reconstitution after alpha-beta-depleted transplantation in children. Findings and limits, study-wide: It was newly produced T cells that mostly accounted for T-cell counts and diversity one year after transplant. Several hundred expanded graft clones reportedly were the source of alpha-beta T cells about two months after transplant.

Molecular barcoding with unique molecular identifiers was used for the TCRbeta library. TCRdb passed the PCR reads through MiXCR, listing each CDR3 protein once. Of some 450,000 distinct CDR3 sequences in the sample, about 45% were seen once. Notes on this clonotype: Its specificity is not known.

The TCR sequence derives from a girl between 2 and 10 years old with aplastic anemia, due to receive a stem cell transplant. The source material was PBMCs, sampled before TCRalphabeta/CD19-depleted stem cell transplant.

CDR3 nucleotide sequence: TGTGCCAGCAGCCCTTCCGGGGGGAACGAGCAGTACTTC. Protein sequence: CASSPSGGNEQYF. J is TRBJ2-7 and V is TRBV5-6; 7 nucleotides agree with TRBD2. V lost 4 bases to trimming and J lost 5 bases; unmatched junction nucleotides: 6. Per germline, CDR1 SGHDT and CDR2 YYEEEE. This CDR3 spans 13 amino acids.